This note documents a single TCR beta chain sequence. The ends lost 5 bases at V and 2 bases at J; junction bases unmatched: 8. The CDR3 contains 15 residues. Germline CDR1 LNHDA, CDR2 SQIVND (reference sequence). TCRdb's copy holds only in-frame clones and misses some; the assay was immunoSEQ multiplex PCR. The sample lists nearly 110,000 clones; 85% to 95% were seen once. The record originates from a study of T cell changes during pregnancy in multiple sclerosis. V gene TRBV19 combines with J gene TRBJ1-2, with 7 bases that match TRBD1. This TCR derives from a female donor with multiple sclerosis, enrolled in a pregnancy study. The sample here was peripheral blood, taken after pregnancy. The CDR3 region is CASSYRDRSNYGYTF. DNA of the CDR3: TGTGCCAGTAGTTACCGGGACAGAAGCAACTATGGCTACACCTTC.